This T cell receptor (beta chain) was captured by sequencing in a study of blood T cell repertoires in COVID-19. This clone was counted once. Produced via immunoSEQ multiplex PCR; TCRdb's table is partial and in-frame only. This sample carries about 350,000 clones, about 90% of them seen once, and the ten largest clones take 1%. Germline CDR1 is SQVTM and CDR2 is ANQGSEA. The CDR3 sequence is 13 residues long. After removal of 6 bases from V and 5 bases from J, the junction contained 7 bases not matched to a gene. Source material: PBMCs or T cells enriched from blood (not recorded which). The J gene is TRBJ1-1, the V gene TRBV29-1, with 9 bases that match TRBD1. This clonotype was obtained from a woman aged 25-40 years who had recovered from COVID-19. DNA for the CDR3: TGCAGCGTAACACAGGGGGCTGGGACTGAAGCTTTCTTT. Translating gives CSVTQGAGTEAFF.